The 6 T cell receptor beta chains below all came from one sample that was sequenced in a study of blood T cell repertoires in COVID-19. Only in-frame clones appear in the TCRdb table, and some are missing; sequencing was by immunoSEQ multiplex PCR. Here the sample spans just under 65,000 clones, around 82% being singletons. The sequenced sample was peripheral blood. Receptor source: a human donor in a cohort sampled during active COVID-19.

The V and J genes are TRBV7-8 and TRBJ2-7, with TRBD1 matching over 7 bases. CDR1 is SGHVS and CDR2 is FQNEAQ in the germline V gene. V trimming: 1 base; J trimming: 3 bases; junction bases outside the gene matches: 3. The CDR3 extends over 14 amino acids. The CDR3 DNA sequence: TGTGCCAGCAGCTTAGACAGGGGCAACTACGAGCAGTACTTC. As protein: CASSLDRGNYEQYF.

This clone came up once. The chain employs TRBV19 and TRBJ1-5; no reliable D call. CDR3 length: 14 residues. CDR1 is LNHDA and CDR2 is SQIVND in the germline V gene (reference sequence). Trimming stripped 1 base from V and 0 bases from J, with 4 bases between. As DNA, the CDR3 is TGTGCCAGTAGTATAGGCAGTAGCAATCAGCCCCAGCATTTT. Its translation is CASSIGSSNQPQHF.

The chain recombines TRBV18 with TRBJ2-2; 7 positions match TRBD2. The V and J ends lost 1 base and 6 bases, in that order; junction bases with no gene match: 11. CDR3 length: 17 residues. CDR1 is KGHSH and CDR2 is LQKENI in the germline V gene. This chain's CDR3 is CASSPRTTGGGAGELFF. For the CDR3, the DNA is TGTGCCAGCTCACCACGAACCACGGGAGGAGGAGCCGGGGAGCTGTTTTTT.

This clone was recorded a few times. This rearrangement joins TRBV10-1 to TRBJ2-5; no clear D gene. There are 14 residues in the CDR3. Germline assignment: CDR1 WNHNN and CDR2 SYGVQD (reference sequence). The ends were cut back, 3 bases at V and 4 bases at J, with 12 bases in the middle. The CDR3 is CASSDGVERETQYF. CDR3 sequence (DNA): TGCGCCAGCAGTGACGGAGTAGAACGAGAGACCCAGTACTTC.

This rearrangement joins TRBV2 to TRBJ2-2; D remains unclear. The V gene lost 5 bases and the J gene lost 6 bases, with 4 bases spanning the gap. Germline CDR1 is SNHLY and CDR2 is FYNNEI. The CDR3 has 11 residues. CDR3 region: CASSLPGELFF. The CDR3 DNA sequence: TGTGCCAGCAGTCTACCCGGGGAGCTGTTTTTT.

This chain links TRBV10-3 with TRBJ2-7, with 15 bases matching TRBD2. Germline V gives CDR1 ENHRY, CDR2 SYGVKD. This CDR3 has 16 amino acids. Trimming removed 6 bases from V and 5 bases from J; junction bases left unmatched: 8. CDR3 amino acids: CAISRTSGRAIHEQYF. CDR3 bases: TGTGCCATCAGCAGGACTAGCGGGAGGGCCATCCACGAGCAGTACTTC.